Presented here are 17 T cell receptor beta chains from one specimen sequenced in a study of blood T cell repertoires in COVID-19. Sequencing used immunoSEQ multiplex PCR; TCRdb keeps in-frame clones, though not all of them. The data show fewer than 250,000 clones, with 70% to 90% seen just once and under 14% held by the top ten. Sequencing was performed on PBMCs or T cells enriched from blood (not recorded which). The source is a man aged 25 to 45 who had recovered from COVID-19.

This clone appeared a few times. The genes are TRBV11-2 and TRBJ2-1; TRBD2 matches at 13 bases. From germline, CDR1 is SGHAT and CDR2 FQNNGV. V lost 5 bases and J lost 12; bases outside the gene matches: 10. The CDR3 consists of 15 residues. The DNA of the CDR3 is TGTGCCAGCAGCCCTACCGGGACTAGCGGGGATGGGCAGTTCTTC. Encoded protein: CASSPTGTSGDGQFF.

CDR3 amino acids: CASSEPRQGATGTEAFF. CDR3 DNA sequence: TGCGCCAGCAGTGAGCCCAGACAGGGAGCAACTGGGACTGAAGCTTTCTTT. J is TRBJ1-1 and V is TRBV10-2; 7 positions agree with TRBD1. This CDR3 is 17 amino acids long. CDR1 is WSHSY and CDR2 is SAAADI in the germline V gene. The J segment lost 5 bases and the V segment lost 2 bases, leaving 14 bases of the junction unmatched.

The rearrangement links TRBV10-3 to TRBJ1-5, with a weak D call TRBD1 (6 bases). Trimming stripped 6 bases from V and 4 bases from J, with 10 bases between. CDR1 ENHRY and CDR2 SYGVKD come from the germline V gene. The CDR3 is 13 residues long. The CDR3 sequence: CAIRGGGNQPQHF. In DNA form, the CDR3 reads TGTGCCATCAGAGGGGGGGGAAATCAGCCCCAGCATTTT.

This chain joins TRBV5-1 and TRBJ2-1; 14 nucleotides line up with TRBD2. Germline lookup yields CDR1 SGHRS and CDR2 YFSETQ. This CDR3 is built from 16 residues. Unmatched junction bases numbered 5, after V lost 0 bases and J lost 9 bases. In DNA form, the CDR3 reads TGCGCCAGCAGCTTGGAGGCGACTAGCGGGAGGGTTGAGCAGTTCTTC. This gives the protein CASSLEATSGRVEQFF.

The sample holds a few counts of this clone. This rearrangement joins TRBV2 to TRBJ1-2, with 7 bases fitting TRBD1. CDR3 length: 15 residues. Germline values: CDR1 SNHLY, CDR2 FYNNEI. The trim removed 2 bases at V and 7 bases at J, leaving 10 bases unmatched. CDR3 loop: CASSERQGAYRGYTF. The CDR3 DNA sequence: TGTGCCAGCAGTGAACGACAGGGAGCGTATCGTGGCTACACCTTC.

The chain is built from TRBV7-5 and TRBJ2-1; the D segment call TRBD2 is taken from the table without a DNA check. TRBV7-5 is assigned pseudogene status. This CDR3 region has 22 residues. CDR3 DNA: TGTGCCAGAAGCTTATCTCAACTTCTGACTAGCGGGGACAGTAGGTCCTACAATGAGCAGTTCTTC. It translates to CARSLSQLLTSGDSRSYNEQFF.

The DNA of the CDR3 is TGCGCCAGCAGCCGGGGGGCTAGCGGGCGAAATTACAATGAGCAGTTCTTC. Amino acid sequence: CASSRGASGRNYNEQFF. V usage is TRBV4-1 and J usage is TRBJ2-1; 8 bases line up with TRBD2. Looked up from germline, CDR1 is MGHRA and CDR2 is YSYEKL. The CDR3 loop spans 17 amino acids. V shed 4 bases, J shed 4 bases, and the junction held 12 bases outside the gene matches.

CDR3 coding DNA: TGCAGCGTCGGAAGCGGGGACAGGGTTAGGTACACTGAAGCTTTCTTT. Encoded protein: CSVGSGDRVRYTEAFF. This chain links TRBV29-1 with TRBJ1-1; 9 nucleotides align to TRBD1. This CDR3 is built from 16 residues. The ends lost 6 bases at V and 3 bases at J; junction bases unmatched: 14. The V gene's germline CDR1 is SQVTM and CDR2 ANQGSEA.

V is TRBV6-5 and J is TRBJ2-3, with D perhaps TRBD2 (5 bases). The CDR3 contains 11 residues. CDR1 and CDR2 (germline): MNHEY, SVGAGI. V was trimmed by 6 bases and J by 8 bases, leaving 9 bases between them. The CDR3 spells CASRDFGTQYF. The DNA of the CDR3 is TGTGCCAGCAGGGACTTTGGTACGCAGTATTTT.

The chain joins TRBV9 to TRBJ2-2; 7 positions agree with TRBD2. CDR1 is SGDLS and CDR2 is YYNGEE in the germline V gene. V gave up 1 base and J gave up 5 bases; unmatched junction bases: 8. This CDR3 is built from 16 residues. The CDR3 nucleotides read TGTGCCAGCAGCGTATTCAGCGGGGCCACTACCGGGGAGCTGTTTTTT. Translated, it gives CASSVFSGATTGELFF.

This clone was detected once. The chain recombines TRBV12-3 or TRBV12-4 with TRBJ1-1; TRBD1 might be the D (6 bases). V was pared by 6 bases and J by 1 base, with 6 bases between. This CDR3 comprises 12 residues. The CDR3 protein is CASRDRNTEAFF. CDR3 bases: TGTGCCAGCAGGGACAGGAACACTGAAGCTTTCTTT.

The chain joins TRBV19 to TRBJ2-2; D may be TRBD1 (7 bases). This CDR3 comprises 14 residues. CDR1 and CDR2 (germline): LNHDA, SQIVND (reference sequence). V lost 7 bases, J lost 4 bases, and 13 bases lay in between. The CDR3 region is CASNKQGGTGELFF. The CDR3, as DNA: TGTGCCAGTAATAAGCAGGGGGGCACCGGGGAGCTGTTTTTT.

This clone was seen only once. The V and J genes are TRBV27 and TRBJ2-1, with TRBD2 matching 10 bases. CDR3 size: 19 residues. With 4 bases clipped from V and 0 bases from J, the junction kept 12 bases outside the gene matches. Germline assignment: CDR1 MNHEY and CDR2 SMNVEV (reference sequence). The chain's CDR3 is CASSSLKLSGGGSYNEQFF. DNA for the CDR3: TGTGCCAGCAGTTCTCTAAAACTAAGCGGGGGGGGCTCCTACAATGAGCAGTTCTTC.

This clone was detected a few times. The CDR3 reads CASSLTGNYNEQFF. In nucleotides, the CDR3 is TGCGCCAGCAGCTTGACAGGAAATTACAATGAGCAGTTCTTC. The rearrangement joins TRBV5-1 to TRBJ2-1; maybe TRBD1 (5 bases). Germline V gene lookup returns CDR1 SGHRS and CDR2 YFSETQ. V was pared by 1 base and J by 4 bases, with 9 bases between. This CDR3 has 14 amino acids.

The CDR3 spells CASSSRSEQYF. Here the CDR3 DNA reads TGTGCCAGCAGCTCCCGTAGCGAGCAGTACTTC. The chain links TRBV6-5 to TRBJ2-7; D ambiguous. The CDR3 covers 11 residues. Germline CDR1 MNHEY, CDR2 SVGAGI. V was cut by 6 bases and J by 6 bases, with 9 bases left in between.

The count of this clone is one. This chain joins TRBV9 and TRBJ2-3; D possibly corresponds to TRBD1 (5 bases). CDR3 length equals 12 residues. Germline V lookup: CDR1 SGDLS, CDR2 YYNGEE. The germline V and J ends were trimmed by 0 bases and 6 bases, with 5 bases remaining between them. CDR3 sequence reads: CASSVDRDTQYF. In DNA form, the CDR3 reads TGTGCCAGCAGCGTAGACAGGGATACGCAGTATTTT.

The V call is TRBV6-2 or TRBV6-3, the J call TRBJ1-2; D remains ambiguous. The CDR3 covers 15 residues. V lost 5 bases to trimming and J lost 4 bases, with 17 bases between them. Germline V CDR1 and CDR2: MNHEY, SVGEGT. In nucleotides, the CDR3 is TGTGCCAGCAGTCCGGATACGACACAGCCCTATGGCTACACCTTC. As protein: CASSPDTTQPYGYTF.